This T cell receptor beta chain came from a study of cytomegalovirus exposure and HLA in healthy donors. General study findings and limits: By a later analysis, the bulk of CMV-associated TCR beta chains appeared HLA-restricted. A later analysis associated 16,000 or so TCR beta sequences with HLA alleles at a 0.05 false discovery rate.

This clone was seen a few times. Its target is not known. The PCR made use of 60 Vbeta and 13 Jbeta primers. The protocol was immunoSEQ multiplex PCR, while the TCRdb copy is restricted to in-frame clones and leaves out a portion. The sample gives 99,000 or so clones, about 81% of which show up once; 2.1% is in the top ten. The CDR3 extends over 14 amino acids. V dropped 7 bases and J dropped 0 bases, with 11 bases sitting between them. Germline V gives CDR1 SGHRS, CDR2 YFSETQ. The rearrangement links TRBV5-1 to TRBJ2-1, with D perhaps matching TRBD2 (5 bases). The sequence was obtained from a man under 40 in good health and CMV-seronegative. Sequencing used PBMCs. CDR3 sequence reads: CASYRTDSYNEQFF. The CDR3, as DNA: TGCGCCAGCTACCGGACTGACTCCTACAATGAGCAGTTCTTC. Based on the CDR3 plus reference TRBV5-1 and TRBJ2-1, the full variable domain is KAGVTQTPRYLIKTRGQQVTLSCSPISGHRSVSWYQQTPGQGLQFLFEYFSETQRNKGNFPGRFSGRQFSNSRSEMNVSTLELGDSALYLCASYRTDSYNEQFFGPGTRLTVL.